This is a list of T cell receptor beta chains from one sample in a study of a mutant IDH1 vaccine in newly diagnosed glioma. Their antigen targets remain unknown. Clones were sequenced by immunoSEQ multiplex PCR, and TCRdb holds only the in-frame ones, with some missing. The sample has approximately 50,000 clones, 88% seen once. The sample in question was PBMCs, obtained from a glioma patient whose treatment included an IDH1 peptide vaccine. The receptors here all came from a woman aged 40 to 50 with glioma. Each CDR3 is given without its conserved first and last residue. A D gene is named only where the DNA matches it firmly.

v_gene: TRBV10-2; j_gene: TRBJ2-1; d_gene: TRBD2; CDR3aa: ASDSGRTNEQF
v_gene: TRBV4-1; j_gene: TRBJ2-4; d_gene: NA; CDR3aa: ASSRELGGGLIAKNIQY
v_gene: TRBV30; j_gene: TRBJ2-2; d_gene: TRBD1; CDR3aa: AWTGTANTGELF
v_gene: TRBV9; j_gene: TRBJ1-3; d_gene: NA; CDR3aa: ASSVVGSGNTIY
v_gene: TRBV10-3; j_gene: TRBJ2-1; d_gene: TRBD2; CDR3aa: AISEPGRSGRNIYNEQF
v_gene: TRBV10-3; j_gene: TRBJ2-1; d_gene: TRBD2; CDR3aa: AIRETSGGVYEQF
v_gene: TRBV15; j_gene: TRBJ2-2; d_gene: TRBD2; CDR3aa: ATSLTSGGVGELF
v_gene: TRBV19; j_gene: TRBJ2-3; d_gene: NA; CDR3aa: ASSMARTDTQY
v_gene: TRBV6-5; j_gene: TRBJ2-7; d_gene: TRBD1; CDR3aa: ASSRDRAREQY
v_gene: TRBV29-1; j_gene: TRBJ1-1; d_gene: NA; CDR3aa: SVFTMNTEAF
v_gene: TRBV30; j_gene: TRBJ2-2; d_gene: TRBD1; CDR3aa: AWSPRDRLTGELF